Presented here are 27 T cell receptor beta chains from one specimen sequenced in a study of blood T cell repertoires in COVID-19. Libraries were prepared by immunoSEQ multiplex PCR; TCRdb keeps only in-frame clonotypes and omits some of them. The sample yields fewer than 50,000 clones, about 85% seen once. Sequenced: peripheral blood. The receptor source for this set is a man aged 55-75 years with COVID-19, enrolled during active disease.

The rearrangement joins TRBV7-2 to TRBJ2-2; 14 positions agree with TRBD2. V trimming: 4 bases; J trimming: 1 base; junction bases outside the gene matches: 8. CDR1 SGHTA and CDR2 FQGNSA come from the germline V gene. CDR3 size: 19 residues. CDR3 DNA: TGTGCCAGCAGCTCGGGACTAGCGGGAGTAAAGGAGAACACCGGGGAGCTGTTTTTT. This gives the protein CASSSGLAGVKENTGELFF.

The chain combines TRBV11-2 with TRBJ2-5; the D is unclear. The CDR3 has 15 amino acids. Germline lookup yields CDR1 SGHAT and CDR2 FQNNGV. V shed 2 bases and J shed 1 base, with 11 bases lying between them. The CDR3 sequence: CASSLMSGTQETQYF. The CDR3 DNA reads TGTGCCAGCAGCTTAATGTCAGGAACCCAAGAGACCCAGTACTTC.

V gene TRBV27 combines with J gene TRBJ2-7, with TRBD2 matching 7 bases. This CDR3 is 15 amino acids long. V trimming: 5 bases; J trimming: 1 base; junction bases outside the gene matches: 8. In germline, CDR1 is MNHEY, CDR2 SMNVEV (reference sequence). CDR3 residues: CASSRASGHSYEQYF. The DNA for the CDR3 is TGTGCCAGCAGTAGAGCTAGCGGCCATTCCTACGAGCAGTACTTC.

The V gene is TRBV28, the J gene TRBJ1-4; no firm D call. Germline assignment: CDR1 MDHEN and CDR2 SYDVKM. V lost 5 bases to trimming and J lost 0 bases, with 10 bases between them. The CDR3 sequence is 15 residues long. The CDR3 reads CASSRVGATNEKLFF. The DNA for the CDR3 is TGTGCCAGCAGTCGTGTGGGAGCAACTAATGAAAAACTGTTTTTT.

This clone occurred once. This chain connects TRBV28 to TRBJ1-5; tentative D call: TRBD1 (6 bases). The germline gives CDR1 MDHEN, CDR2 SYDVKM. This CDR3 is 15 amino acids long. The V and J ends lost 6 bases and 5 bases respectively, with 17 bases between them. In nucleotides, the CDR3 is TGTGCCAGCAGGTCCCAGGGGAGGGGTTATCAGCCCCAGCATTTT. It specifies CASRSQGRGYQPQHF.

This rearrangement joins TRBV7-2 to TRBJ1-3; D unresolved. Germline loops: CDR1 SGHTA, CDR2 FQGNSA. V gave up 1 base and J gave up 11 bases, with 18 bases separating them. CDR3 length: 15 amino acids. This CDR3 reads CASSLGADLVIPIYF. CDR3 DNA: TGTGCCAGCAGCTTAGGGGCAGACCTCGTGATCCCCATATATTTT.

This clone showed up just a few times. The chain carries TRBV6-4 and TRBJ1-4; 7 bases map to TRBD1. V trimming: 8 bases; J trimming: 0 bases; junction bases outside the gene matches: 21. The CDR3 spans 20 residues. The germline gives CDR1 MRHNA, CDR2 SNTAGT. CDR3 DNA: TGTGCCAGCTCCTGTCTGGGATACGGACAGGCCCAACCAACTAATGAAAAACTGTTTTTT. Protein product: CASSCLGYGQAQPTNEKLFF.

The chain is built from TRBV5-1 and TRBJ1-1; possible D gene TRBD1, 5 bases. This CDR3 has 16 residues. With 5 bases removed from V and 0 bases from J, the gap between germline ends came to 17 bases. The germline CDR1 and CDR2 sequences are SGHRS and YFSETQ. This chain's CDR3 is CASRRRQGGVNTEAFF. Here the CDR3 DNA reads TGCGCCAGCAGACGACGTCAGGGCGGCGTGAACACTGAAGCTTTCTTT.

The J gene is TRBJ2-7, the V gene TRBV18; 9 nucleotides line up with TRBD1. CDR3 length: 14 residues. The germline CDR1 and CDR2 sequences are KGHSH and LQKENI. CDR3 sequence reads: CAGSTGTGRLEQYF. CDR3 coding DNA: TGTGCAGGCTCAACCGGGACAGGGAGACTCGAGCAGTACTTC.

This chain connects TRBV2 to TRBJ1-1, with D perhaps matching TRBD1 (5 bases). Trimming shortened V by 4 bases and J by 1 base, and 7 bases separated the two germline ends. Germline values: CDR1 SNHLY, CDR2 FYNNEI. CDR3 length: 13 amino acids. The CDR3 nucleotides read TGTGCCAGCAGTGTGACAGCGAACACTGAAGCTTTCTTT. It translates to CASSVTANTEAFF. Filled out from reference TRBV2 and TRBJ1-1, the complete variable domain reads EPEVTQTPSHQVTQMGQEVILRCVPISNHLYFYWYRQILGQKVEFLVSFYNNEISEKSEIFDDQFSVERPDGSNFTLKIRSTKLEDSAMYFCASSVTANTEAFFGQGTRLTVV.

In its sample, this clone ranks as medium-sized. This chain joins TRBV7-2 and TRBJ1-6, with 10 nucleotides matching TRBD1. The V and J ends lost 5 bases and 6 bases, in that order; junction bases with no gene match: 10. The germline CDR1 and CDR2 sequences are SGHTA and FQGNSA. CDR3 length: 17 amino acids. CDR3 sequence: CASSQGGQGYVNSPLHF. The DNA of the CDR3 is TGTGCCAGCAGCCAGGGGGGACAGGGGTATGTTAATTCACCCCTCCACTTT.

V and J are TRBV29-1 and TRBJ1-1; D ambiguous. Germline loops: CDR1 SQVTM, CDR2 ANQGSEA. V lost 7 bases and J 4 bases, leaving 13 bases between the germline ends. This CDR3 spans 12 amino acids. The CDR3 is CSASFRSTEAFF. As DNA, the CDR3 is TGCAGCGCTAGCTTCCGGAGCACTGAAGCTTTCTTT.

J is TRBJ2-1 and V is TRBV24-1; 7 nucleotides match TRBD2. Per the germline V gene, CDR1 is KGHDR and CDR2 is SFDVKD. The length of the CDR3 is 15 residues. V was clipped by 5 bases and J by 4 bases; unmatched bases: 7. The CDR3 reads CATSGGGGRYNEQFF. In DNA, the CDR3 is TGTGCCACCAGTGGTGGGGGAGGGAGGTACAATGAGCAGTTCTTC.

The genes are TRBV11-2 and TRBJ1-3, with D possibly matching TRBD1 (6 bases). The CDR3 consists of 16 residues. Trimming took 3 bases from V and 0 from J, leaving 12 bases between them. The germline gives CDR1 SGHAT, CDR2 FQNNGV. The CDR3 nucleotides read TGTGCCAGCAGCTTCGGGGGGGCCAGCTCTGGAAACACCATATATTTT. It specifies CASSFGGASSGNTIYF.

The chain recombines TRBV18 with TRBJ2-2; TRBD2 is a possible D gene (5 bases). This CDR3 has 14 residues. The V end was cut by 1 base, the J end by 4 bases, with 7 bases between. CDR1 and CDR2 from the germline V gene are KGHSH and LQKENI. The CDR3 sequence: CASSPQSGTGELFF. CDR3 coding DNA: TGTGCCAGCTCACCACAAAGCGGCACCGGGGAGCTGTTTTTT. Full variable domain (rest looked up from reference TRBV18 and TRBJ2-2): NAGVMQNPRHLVRRRGQEARLRCSPMKGHSHVYWYRQLPEEGLKFMVYLQKENIIDESGMPKERFSAEFPKEGPSILRIQQVVRGDSAAYFCASSPQSGTGELFFGEGSRLTVL.

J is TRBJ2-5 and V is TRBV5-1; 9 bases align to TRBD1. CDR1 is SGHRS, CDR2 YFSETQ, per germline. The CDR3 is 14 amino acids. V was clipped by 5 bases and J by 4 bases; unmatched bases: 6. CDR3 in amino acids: CASRPQQGAETQYF. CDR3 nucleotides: TGCGCCAGCAGGCCTCAACAGGGGGCAGAGACCCAGTACTTC.

The DNA for the CDR3 is TGTGCCAGCAGTTTCAGGGCGAACACTGAAGCTTTCTTT. Its protein product is CASSFRANTEAFF. V usage is TRBV28 and J usage is TRBJ1-1; a possible D gene is TRBD1 (5 bases). Germline V lookup: CDR1 MDHEN, CDR2 SYDVKM. V was pared by 3 bases and J by 1 base, with 6 bases between. This CDR3 has 13 amino acids.

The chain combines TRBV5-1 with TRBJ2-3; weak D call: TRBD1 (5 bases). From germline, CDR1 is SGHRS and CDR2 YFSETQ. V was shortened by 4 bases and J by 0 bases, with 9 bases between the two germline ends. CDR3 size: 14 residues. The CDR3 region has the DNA TGCGCCAGCAGCCCCGCAGGGAGCACAGATACGCAGTATTTT. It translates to CASSPAGSTDTQYF.

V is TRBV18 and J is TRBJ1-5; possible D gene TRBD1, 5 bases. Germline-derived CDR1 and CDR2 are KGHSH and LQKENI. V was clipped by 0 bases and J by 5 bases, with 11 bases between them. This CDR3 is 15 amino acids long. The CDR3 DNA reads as TGTGCCAGCTCACCACCGAGCCAGGGCCATCAGCCCCAGCATTTT. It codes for CASSPPSQGHQPQHF.

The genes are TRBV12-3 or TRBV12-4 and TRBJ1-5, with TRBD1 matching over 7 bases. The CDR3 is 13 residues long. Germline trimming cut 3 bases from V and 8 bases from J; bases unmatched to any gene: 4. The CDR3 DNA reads TGTGCCAGCAGTTTTGACAGGGTGAAGCCCCAGCATTTT. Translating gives CASSFDRVKPQHF.

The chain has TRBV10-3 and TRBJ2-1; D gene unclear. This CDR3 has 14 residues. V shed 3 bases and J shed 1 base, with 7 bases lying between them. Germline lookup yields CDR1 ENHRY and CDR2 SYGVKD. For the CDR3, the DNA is TGTGCCATCAGTGATCTTGTATCCTACAATGAGCAGTTCTTC. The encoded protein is CAISDLVSYNEQFF.

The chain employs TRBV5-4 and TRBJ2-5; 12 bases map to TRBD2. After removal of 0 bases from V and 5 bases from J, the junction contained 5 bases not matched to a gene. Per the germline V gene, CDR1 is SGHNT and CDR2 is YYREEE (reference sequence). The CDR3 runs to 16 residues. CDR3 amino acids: CASSLAASGRGETQYF. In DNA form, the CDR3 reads TGTGCCAGCAGCTTGGCGGCTAGCGGGAGGGGGGAGACCCAGTACTTC.

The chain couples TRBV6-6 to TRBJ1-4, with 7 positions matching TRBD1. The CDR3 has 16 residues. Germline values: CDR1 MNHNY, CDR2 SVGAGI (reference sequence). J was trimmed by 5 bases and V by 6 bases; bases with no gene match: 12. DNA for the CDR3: TGTGCCAGCAGCCCCCGAGGTGGCAGGGGGAATGAAAAACTGTTTTTT. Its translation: CASSPRGGRGNEKLFF.

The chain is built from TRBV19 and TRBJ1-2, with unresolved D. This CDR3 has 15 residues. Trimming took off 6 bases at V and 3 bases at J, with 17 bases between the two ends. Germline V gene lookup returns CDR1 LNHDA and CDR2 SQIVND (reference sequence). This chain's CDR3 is CASSPFEGGDYGYTF. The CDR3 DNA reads TGTGCCAGTAGCCCTTTTGAGGGTGGGGACTATGGCTACACCTTC.

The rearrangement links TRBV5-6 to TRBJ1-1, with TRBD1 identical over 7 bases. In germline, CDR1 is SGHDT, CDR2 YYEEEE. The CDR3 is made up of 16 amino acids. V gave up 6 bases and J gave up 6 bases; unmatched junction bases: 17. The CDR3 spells CASIGGRQGIWAEAFF. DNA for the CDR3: TGTGCCAGCATAGGTGGCCGACAGGGCATCTGGGCTGAAGCTTTCTTT.

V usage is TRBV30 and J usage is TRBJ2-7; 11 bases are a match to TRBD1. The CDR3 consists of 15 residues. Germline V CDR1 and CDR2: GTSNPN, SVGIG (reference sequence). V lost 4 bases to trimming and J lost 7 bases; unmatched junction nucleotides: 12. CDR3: CAWTRTGGSSGEQYF. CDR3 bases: TGTGCCTGGACCCGGACAGGGGGCTCTTCGGGAGAGCAGTACTTC.

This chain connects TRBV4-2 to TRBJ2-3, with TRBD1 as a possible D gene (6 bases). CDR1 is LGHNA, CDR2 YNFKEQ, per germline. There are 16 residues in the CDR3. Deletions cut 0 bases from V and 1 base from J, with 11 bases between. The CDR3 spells CASSQDWGQRTDTQYF. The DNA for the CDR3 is TGTGCCAGCAGCCAAGATTGGGGGCAGCGCACAGATACGCAGTATTTT.